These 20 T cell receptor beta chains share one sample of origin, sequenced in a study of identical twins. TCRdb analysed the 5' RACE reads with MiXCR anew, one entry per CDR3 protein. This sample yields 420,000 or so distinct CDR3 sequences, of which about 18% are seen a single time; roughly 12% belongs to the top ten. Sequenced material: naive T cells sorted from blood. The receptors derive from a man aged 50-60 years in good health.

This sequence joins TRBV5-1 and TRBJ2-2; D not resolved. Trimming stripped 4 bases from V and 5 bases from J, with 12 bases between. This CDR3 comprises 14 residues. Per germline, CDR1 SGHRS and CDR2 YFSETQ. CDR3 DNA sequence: TGCGCCAGCAGCACCTTAACATTAACCGGGGAGCTGTTTTTT. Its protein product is CASSTLTLTGELFF.

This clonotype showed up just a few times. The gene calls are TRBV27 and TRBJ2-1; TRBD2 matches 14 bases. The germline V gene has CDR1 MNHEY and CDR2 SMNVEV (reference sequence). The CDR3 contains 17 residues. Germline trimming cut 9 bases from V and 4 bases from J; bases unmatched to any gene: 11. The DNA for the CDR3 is TGTGCCAGTCGAGCCGGGACTAGCGGGAGTGCGTACAATGAGCAGTTCTTC. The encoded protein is CASRAGTSGSAYNEQFF.

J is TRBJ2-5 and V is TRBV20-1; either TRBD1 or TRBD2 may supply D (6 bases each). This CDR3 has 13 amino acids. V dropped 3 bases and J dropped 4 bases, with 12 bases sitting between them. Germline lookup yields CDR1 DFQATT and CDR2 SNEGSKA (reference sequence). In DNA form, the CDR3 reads TGCAGTGCTAGCCCGGGGGCCAGAGAGACCCAGTACTTC. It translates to CSASPGARETQYF.

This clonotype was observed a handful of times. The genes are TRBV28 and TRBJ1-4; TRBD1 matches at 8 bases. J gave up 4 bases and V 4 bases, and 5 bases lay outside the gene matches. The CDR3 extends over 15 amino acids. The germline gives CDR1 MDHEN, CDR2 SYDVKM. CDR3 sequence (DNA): TGTGCCAGCAGTTCAGGACAGGGAAATAATGAAAAACTGTTTTTT. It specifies CASSSGQGNNEKLFF.

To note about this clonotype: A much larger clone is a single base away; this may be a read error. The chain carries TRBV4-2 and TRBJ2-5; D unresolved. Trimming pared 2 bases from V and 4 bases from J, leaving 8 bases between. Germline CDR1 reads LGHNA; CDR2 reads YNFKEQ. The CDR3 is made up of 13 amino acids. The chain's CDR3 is CASSQYWAETQYF. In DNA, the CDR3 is TGTGCCAGCAGCCAATATTGGGCAGAGACCCAGTACTTC.

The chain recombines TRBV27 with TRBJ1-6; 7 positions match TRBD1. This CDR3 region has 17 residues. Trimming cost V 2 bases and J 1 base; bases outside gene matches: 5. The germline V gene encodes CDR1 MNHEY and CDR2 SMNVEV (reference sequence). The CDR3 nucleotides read TGTGCCAGCAGTTTAGGAGGCAGGGGGTCCTATAATTCACCCCTCCACTTT. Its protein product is CASSLGGRGSYNSPLHF.

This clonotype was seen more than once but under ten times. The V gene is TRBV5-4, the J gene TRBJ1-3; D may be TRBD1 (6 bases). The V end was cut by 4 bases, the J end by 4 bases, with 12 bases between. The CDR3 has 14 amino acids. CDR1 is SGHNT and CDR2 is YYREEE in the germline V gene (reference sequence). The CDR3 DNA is TGTGCCAGCAGCGTGGCAGGGGCCGGAAACACCATATATTTT. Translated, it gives CASSVAGAGNTIYF.

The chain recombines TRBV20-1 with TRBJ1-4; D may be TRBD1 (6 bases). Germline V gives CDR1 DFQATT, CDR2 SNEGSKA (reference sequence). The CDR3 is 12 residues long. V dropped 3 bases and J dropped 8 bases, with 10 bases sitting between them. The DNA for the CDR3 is TGCAGTGCTAGTCAGGGGAGGGAAAAACTGTTTTTT. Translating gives CSASQGREKLFF.

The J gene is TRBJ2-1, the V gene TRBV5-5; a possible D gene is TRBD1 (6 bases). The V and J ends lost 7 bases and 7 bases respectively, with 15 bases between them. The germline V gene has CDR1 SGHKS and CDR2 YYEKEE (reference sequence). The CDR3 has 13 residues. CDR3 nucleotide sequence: TGTGCCAGCGGAGCAGGGGAATGGAATGAGCAGTTCTTC. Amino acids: CASGAGEWNEQFF.

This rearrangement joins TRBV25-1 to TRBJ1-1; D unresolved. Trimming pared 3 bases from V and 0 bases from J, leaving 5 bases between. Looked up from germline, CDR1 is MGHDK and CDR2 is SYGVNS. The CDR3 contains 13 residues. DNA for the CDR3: TGTGCCAGCAGTGACCCCATGAACACTGAAGCTTTCTTT. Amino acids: CASSDPMNTEAFF.

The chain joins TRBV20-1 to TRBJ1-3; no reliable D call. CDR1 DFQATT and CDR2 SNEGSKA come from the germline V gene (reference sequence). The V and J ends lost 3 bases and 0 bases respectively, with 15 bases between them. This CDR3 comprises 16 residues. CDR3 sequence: CSASVRYSISGNTIYF. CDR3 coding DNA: TGCAGTGCTAGTGTACGGTACTCGATCTCTGGAAACACCATATATTTT.

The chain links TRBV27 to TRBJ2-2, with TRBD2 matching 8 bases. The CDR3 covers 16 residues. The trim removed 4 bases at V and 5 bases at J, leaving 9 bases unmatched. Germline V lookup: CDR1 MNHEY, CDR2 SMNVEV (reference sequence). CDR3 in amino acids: CASSSAGGVGTGELFF. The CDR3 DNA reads TGTGCCAGCAGTTCGGCCGGGGGGGTGGGAACCGGGGAGCTGTTTTTT.

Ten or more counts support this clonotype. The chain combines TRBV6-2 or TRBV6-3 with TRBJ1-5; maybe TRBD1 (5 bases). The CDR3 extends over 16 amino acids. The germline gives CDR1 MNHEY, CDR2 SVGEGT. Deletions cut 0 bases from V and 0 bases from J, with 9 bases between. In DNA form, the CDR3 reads TGTGCCAGCAGTTACTCGAGACAGAGTAGCAATCAGCCCCAGCATTTT. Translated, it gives CASSYSRQSSNQPQHF.

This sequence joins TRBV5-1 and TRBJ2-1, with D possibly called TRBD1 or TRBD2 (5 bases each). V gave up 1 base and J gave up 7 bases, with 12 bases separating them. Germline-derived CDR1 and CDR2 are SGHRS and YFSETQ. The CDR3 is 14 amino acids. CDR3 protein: CASSLQGVGNEQFF. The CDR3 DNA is TGCGCCAGCAGCTTGCAGGGAGTAGGAAATGAGCAGTTCTTC. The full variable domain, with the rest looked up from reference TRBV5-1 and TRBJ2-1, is KAGVTQTPRYLIKTRGQQVTLSCSPISGHRSVSWYQQTPGQGLQFLFEYFSETQRNKGNFPGRFSGRQFSNSRSEMNVSTLELGDSALYLCASSLQGVGNEQFFGPGTRLTVL.

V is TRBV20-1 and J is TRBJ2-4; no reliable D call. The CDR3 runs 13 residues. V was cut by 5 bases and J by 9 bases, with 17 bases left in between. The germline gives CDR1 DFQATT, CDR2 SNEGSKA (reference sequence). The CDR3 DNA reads TGCAGTGCTCCCGGGCCCCTGAGAGGCATTCAGTACTTC. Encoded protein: CSAPGPLRGIQYF.

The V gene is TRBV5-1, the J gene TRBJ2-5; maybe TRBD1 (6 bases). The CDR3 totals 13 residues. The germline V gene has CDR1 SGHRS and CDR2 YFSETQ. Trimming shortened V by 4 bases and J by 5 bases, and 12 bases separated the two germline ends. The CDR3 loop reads CASSPDSTETQYF. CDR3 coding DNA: TGCGCCAGCAGCCCGGACAGCACGGAGACCCAGTACTTC.

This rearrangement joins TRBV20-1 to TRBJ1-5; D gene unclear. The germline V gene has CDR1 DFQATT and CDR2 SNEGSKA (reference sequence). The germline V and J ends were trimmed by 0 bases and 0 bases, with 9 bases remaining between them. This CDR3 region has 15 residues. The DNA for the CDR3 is TGCAGTGCTAGAGATCTAGAATATAGCAATCAGCCCCAGCATTTT. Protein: CSARDLEYSNQPQHF.

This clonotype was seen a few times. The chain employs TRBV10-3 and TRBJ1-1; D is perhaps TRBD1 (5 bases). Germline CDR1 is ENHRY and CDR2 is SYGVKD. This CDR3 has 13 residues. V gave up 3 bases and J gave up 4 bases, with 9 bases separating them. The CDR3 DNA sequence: TGTGCCATCAGTGACGGGGGACGCACTGAAGCTTTCTTT. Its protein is CAISDGGRTEAFF.

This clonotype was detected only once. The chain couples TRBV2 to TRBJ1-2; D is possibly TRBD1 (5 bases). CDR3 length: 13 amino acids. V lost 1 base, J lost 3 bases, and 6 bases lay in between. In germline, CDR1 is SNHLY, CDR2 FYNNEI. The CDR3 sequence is CASSEETDYGYTF. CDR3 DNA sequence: TGTGCCAGCAGTGAAGAGACAGACTATGGCTACACCTTC.

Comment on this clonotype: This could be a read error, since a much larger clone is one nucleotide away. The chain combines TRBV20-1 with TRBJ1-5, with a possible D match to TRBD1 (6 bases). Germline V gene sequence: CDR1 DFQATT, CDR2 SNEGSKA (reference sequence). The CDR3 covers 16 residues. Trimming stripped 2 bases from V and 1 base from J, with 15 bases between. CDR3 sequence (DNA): TGCAGTGCTAGATCGGACAGCACGGGGAGCAATCAGCCCCAGCATTTT. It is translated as CSARSDSTGSNQPQHF.